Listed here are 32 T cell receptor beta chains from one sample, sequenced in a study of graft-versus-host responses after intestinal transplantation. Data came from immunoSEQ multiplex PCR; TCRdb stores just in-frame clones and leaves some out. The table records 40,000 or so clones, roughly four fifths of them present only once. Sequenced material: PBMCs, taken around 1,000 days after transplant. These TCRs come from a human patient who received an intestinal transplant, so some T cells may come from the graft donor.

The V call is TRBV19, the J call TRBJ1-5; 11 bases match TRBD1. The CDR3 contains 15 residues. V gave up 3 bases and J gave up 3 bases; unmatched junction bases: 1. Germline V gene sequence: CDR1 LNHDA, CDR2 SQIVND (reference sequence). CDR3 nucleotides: TGTGCCAGTAGTATGGACAGGGGGCCCAATCAGCCCCAGCATTTT. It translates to CASSMDRGPNQPQHF.

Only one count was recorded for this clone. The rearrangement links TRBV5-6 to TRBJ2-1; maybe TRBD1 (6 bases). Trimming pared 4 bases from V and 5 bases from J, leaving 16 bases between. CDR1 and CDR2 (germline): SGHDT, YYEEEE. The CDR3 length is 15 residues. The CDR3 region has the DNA TGTGCCAGCAGCCCCCTCCGGACAGTGCACAATGAGCAGTTCTTC. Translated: CASSPLRTVHNEQFF.

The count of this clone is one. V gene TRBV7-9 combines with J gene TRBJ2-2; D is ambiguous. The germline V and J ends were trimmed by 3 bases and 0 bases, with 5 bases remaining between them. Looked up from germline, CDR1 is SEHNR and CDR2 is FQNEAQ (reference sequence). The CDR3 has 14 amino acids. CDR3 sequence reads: CASSFLANTGELFF. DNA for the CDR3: TGTGCCAGCAGCTTTTTAGCGAACACCGGGGAGCTGTTTTTT.

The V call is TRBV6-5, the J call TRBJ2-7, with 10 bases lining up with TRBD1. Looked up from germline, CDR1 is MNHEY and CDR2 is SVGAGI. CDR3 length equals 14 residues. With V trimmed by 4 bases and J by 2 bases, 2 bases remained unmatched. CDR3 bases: TGTGCCAGCAGTTCGGGACAGGGGACCTACGAGCAGTACTTC. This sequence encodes CASSSGQGTYEQYF.

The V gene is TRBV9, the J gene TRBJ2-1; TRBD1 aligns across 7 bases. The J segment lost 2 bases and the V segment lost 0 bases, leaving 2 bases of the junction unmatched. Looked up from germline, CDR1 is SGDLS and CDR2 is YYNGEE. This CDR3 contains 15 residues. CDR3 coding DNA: TGTGCCAGCAGCGTAGAGGGGGCCGCCTACAATGAGCAGTTCTTC. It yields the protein CASSVEGAAYNEQFF.

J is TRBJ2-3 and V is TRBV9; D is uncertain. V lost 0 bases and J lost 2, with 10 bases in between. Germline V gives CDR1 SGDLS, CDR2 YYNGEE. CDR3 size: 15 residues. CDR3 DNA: TGTGCCAGCAGCGTAGTAGGGTGGGTCACAGATACGCAGTATTTT. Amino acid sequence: CASSVVGWVTDTQYF. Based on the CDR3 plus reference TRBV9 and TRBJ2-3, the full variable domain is DSGVTQTPKHLITATGQRVTLRCSPRSGDLSVYWYQQSLDQGLQFLIQYYNGEERAKGNILERFSAQQFPDLHSELNLSSLELGDSALYFCASSVVGWVTDTQYFGPGTRLTVL.

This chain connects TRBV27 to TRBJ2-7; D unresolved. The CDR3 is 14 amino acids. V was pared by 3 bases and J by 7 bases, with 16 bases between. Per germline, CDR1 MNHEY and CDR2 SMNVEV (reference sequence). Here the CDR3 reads CASSFQNGQVEQYF. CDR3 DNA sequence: TGTGCCAGCAGTTTCCAAAATGGGCAGGTAGAGCAGTACTTC.

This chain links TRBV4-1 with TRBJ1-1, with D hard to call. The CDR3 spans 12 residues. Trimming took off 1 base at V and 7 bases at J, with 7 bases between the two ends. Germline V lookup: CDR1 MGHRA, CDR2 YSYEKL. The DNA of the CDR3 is TGCGCCAGCAGCCAAGGCGAAGGTGAAGCTTTCTTT. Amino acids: CASSQGEGEAFF.

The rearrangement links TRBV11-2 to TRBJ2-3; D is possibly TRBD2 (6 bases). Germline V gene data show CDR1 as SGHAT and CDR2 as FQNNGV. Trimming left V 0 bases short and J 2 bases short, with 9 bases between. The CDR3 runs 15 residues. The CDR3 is CASSLDGGNTDTQYF. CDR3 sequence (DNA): TGTGCCAGCAGCTTAGACGGGGGAAACACAGATACGCAGTATTTT.

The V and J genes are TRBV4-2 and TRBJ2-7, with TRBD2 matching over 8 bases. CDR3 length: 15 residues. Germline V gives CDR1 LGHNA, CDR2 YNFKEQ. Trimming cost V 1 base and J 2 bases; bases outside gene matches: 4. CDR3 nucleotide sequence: TGTGCCAGCAGCCAAGGCCTAGCGGGCCCCTACGAGCAGTACTTC. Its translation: CASSQGLAGPYEQYF.

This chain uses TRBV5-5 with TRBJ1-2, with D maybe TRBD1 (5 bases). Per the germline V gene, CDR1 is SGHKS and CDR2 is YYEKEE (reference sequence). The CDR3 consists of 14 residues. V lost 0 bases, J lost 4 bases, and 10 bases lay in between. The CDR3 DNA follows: TGTGCCAGCAGCTTGGGTCAGGGAGGCTATGGCTACACCTTC. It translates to CASSLGQGGYGYTF.

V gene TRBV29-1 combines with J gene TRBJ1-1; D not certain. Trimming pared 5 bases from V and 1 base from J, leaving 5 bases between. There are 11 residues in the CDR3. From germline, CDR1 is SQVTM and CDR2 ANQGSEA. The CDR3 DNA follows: TGCAGCGTTTACCGGAACACTGAAGCTTTCTTT. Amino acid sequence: CSVYRNTEAFF.

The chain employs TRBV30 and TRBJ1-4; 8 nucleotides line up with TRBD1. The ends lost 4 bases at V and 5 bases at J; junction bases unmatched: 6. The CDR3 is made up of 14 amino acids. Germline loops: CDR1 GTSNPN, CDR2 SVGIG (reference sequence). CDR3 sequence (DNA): TGTGCCTGGAACCCGGGACAGGAAAATGAAAAACTGTTTTTT. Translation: CAWNPGQENEKLFF.

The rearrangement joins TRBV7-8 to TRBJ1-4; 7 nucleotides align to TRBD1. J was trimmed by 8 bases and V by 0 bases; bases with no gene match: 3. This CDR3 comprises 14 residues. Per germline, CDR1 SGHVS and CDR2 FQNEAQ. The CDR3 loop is CASSLAGGDEKLFF. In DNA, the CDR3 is TGTGCCAGCAGCTTAGCAGGGGGCGACGAAAAACTGTTTTTT.

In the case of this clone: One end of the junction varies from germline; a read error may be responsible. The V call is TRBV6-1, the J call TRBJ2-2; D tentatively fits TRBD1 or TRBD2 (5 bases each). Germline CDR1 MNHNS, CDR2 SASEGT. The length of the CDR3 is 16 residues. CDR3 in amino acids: CASREGTSGRSGELFF. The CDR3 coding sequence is TGTGCCAGCAGAGAAGGGACGTCAGGAAGGAGCGGGGAGCTGTTTTTT.

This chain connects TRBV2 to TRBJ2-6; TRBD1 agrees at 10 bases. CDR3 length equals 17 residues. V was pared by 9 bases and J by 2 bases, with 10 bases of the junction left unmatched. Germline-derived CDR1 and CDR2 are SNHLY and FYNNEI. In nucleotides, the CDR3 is TGTGCCAGTCGGTGGGACAGGGGAGGAACTGGGGCCAACGTCCTGACTTTC. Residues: CASRWDRGGTGANVLTF.

The CDR3 sequence: CASSITDTQYF. As DNA, the CDR3 is TGTGCCAGCAGTATTACAGATACGCAGTATTTT. V and J are TRBV28 and TRBJ2-3; D gene uncertain. This CDR3 is built from 11 residues. Trimming removed 5 bases at V and 3 bases at J, with 3 bases between. Germline CDR1 is MDHEN and CDR2 is SYDVKM.

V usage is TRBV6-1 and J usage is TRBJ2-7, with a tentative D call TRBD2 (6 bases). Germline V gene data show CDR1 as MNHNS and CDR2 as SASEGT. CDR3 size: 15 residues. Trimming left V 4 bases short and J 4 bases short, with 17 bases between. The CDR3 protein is CASSVGGGDAYEQYF. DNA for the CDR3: TGTGCCAGCAGTGTGGGGGGAGGTGATGCGTACGAGCAGTACTTC.

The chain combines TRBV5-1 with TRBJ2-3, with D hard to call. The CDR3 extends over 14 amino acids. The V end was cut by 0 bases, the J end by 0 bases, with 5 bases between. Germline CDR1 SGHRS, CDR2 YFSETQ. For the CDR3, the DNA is TGCGCCAGCAGCTTGGGCTTTAGCACAGATACGCAGTATTTT. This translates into CASSLGFSTDTQYF.

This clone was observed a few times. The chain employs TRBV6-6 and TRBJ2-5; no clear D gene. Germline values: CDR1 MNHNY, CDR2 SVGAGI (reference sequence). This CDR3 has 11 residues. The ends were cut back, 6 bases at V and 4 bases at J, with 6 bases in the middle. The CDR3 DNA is TGTGCCAGCAGAAAGGGAGAGACCCAGTACTTC. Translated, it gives CASRKGETQYF.

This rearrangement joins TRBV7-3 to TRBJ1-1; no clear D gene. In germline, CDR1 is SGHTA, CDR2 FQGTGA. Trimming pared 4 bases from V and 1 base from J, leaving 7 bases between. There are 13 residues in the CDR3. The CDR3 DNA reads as TGTGCCAGCAGCTCCACTCCGAACACTGAAGCTTTCTTT. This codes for CASSSTPNTEAFF.

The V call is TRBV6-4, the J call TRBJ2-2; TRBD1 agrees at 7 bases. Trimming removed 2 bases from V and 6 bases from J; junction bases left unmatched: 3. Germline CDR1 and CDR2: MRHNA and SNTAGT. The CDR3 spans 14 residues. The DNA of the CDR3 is TGTGCCAGCAGTGACAATACAGGGGCCGGGGAGCTGTTTTTT. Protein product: CASSDNTGAGELFF.

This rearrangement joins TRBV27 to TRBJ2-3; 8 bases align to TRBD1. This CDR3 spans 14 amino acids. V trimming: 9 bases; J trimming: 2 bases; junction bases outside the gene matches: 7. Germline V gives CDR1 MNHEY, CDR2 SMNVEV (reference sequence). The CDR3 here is CASRDRISTDTQYF. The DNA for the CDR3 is TGTGCCAGTAGGGACAGGATTTCCACAGATACGCAGTATTTT.

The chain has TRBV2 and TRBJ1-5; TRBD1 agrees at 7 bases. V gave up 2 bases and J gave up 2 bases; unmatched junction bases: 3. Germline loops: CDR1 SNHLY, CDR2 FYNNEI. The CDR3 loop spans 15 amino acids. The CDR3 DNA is TGTGCCAGCAGTGAATGGGGGACAGGCAATCAGCCCCAGCATTTT. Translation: CASSEWGTGNQPQHF.

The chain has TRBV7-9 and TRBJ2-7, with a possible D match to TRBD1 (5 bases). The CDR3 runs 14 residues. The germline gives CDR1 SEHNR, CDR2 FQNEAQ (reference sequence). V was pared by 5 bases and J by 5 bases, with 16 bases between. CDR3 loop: CASSLLTGSHEQYF. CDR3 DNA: TGTGCCAGCAGCCTCCTAACAGGTTCCCACGAGCAGTACTTC.

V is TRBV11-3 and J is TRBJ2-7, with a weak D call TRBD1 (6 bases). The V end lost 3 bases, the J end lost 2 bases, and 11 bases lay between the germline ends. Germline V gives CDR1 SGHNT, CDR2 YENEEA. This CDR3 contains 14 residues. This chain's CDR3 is CASSLGAGPYEQYF. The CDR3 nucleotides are TGTGCCAGCAGCTTGGGGGCAGGCCCCTACGAGCAGTACTTC.

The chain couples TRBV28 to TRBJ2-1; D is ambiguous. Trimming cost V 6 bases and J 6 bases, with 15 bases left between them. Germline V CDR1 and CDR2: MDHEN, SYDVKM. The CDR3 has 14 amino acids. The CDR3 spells CASSTDPSRNEQFF. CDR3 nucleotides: TGTGCCAGCAGCACAGATCCGAGCCGCAATGAGCAGTTCTTC.

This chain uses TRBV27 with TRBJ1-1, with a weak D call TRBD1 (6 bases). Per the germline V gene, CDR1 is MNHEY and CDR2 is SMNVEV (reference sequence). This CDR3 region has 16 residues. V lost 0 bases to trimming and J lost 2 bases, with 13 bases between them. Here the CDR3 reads CASSLSIGGANTEAFF. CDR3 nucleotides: TGTGCCAGCAGTTTATCGATAGGGGGGGCTAACACTGAAGCTTTCTTT.

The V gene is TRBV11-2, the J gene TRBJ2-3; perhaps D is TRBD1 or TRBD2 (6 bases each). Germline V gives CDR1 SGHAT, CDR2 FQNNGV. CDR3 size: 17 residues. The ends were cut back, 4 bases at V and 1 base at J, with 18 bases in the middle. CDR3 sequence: CASSWGRGIPGTDTQYF. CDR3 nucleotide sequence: TGTGCCAGCAGCTGGGGGCGCGGGATCCCGGGCACAGATACGCAGTATTTT.

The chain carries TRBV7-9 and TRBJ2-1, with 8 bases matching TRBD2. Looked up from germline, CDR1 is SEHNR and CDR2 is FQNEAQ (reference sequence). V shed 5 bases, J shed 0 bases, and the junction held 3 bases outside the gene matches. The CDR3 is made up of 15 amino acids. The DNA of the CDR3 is TGTGCCAGCAGCCCGACTAGCGTCTCCTACAATGAGCAGTTCTTC. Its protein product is CASSPTSVSYNEQFF.

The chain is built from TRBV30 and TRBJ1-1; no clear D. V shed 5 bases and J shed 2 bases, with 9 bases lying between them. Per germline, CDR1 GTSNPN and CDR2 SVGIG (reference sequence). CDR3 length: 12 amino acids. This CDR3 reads CAWCAANTEAFF. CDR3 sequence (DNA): TGTGCCTGGTGCGCAGCAAACACTGAAGCTTTCTTT.

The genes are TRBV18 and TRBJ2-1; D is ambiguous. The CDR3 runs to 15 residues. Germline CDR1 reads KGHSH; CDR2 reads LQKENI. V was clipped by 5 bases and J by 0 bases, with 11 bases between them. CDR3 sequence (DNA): TGTGCCAGCTCATCAATCCGGAGCTCCTACAATGAGCAGTTCTTC. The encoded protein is CASSSIRSSYNEQFF. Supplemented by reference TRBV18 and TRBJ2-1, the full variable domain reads NAGVMQNPRHLVRRRGQEARLRCSPMKGHSHVYWYRQLPEEGLKFMVYLQKENIIDESGMPKERFSAEFPKEGPSILRIQQVVRGDSAAYFCASSSIRSSYNEQFFGPGTRLTVL.